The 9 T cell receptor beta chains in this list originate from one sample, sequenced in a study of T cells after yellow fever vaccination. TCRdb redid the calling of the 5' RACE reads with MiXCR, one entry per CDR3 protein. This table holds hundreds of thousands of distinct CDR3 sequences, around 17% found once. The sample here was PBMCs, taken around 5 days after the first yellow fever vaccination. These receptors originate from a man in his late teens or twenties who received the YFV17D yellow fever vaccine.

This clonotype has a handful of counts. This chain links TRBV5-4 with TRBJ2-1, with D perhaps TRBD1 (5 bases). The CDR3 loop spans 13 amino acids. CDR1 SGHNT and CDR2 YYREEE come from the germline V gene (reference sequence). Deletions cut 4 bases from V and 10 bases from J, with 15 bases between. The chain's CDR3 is CASSQIAGWEQFF. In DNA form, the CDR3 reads TGTGCCAGCAGCCAAATAGCAGGGTGGGAGCAGTTCTTC.

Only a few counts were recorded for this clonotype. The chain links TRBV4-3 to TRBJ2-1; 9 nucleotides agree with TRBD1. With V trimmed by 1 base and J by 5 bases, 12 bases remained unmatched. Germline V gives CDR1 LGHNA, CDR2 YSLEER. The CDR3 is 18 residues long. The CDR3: CASSQGAGQGLGDNEQFF. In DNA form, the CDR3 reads TGCGCCAGCAGCCAAGGTGCCGGACAGGGGCTAGGGGACAATGAGCAGTTCTTC.

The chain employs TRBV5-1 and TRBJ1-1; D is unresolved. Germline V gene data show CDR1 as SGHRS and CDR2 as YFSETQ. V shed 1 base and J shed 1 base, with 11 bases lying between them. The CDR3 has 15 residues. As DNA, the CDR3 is TGCGCCAGCAGCTTGCAATTTTCAGGGAACACTGAAGCTTTCTTT. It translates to CASSLQFSGNTEAFF.

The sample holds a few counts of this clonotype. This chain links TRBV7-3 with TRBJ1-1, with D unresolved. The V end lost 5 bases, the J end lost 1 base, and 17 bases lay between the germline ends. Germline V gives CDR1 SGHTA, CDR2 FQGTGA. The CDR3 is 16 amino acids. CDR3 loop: CASSRRAEHPNTEAFF. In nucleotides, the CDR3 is TGTGCCAGCAGCCGGAGGGCAGAACACCCGAACACTGAAGCTTTCTTT. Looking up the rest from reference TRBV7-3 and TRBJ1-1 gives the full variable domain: GAGVSQTPSNKVTEKGKYVELRCDPISGHTALYWYRQSLGQGPEFLIYFQGTGAADDSGLPNDRFFAVRPEGSVSTLKIQRTERGDSAVYLCASSRRAEHPNTEAFFGQGTRLTVV.

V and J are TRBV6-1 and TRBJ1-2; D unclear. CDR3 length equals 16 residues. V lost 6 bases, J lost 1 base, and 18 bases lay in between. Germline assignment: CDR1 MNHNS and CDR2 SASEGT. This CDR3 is CASSWASAGRNYGYTF. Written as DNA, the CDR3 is TGTGCCAGCAGCTGGGCCTCCGCCGGGCGTAACTATGGCTACACCTTC.

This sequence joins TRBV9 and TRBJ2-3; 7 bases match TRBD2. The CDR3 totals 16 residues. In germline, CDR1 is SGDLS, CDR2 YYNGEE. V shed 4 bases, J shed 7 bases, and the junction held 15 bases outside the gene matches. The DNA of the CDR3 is TGTGCCAGCAGCTCGAGTGGGAGGGGACTACAGAATACGCAGTATTTT. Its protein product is CASSSSGRGLQNTQYF.

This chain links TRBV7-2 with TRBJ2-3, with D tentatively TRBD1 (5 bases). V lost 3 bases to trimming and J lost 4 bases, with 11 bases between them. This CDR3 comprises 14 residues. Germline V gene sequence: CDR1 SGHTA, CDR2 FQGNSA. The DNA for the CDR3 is TGTGCCAGCAGCTTGCGCAGGGCCCCAGATACGCAGTATTTT. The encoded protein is CASSLRRAPDTQYF.

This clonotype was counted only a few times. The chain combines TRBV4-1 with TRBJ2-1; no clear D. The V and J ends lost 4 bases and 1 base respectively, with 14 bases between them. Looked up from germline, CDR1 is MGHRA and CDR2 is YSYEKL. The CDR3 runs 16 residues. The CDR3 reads CASSLFMGASYNEQFF. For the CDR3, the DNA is TGCGCCAGCAGCCTGTTTATGGGCGCTTCCTACAATGAGCAGTTCTTC.

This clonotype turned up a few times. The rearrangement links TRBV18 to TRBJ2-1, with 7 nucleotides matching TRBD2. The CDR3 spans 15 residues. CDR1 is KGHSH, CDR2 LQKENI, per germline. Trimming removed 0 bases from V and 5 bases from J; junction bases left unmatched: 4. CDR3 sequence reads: CASSPPSGGDNEQFF. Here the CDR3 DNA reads TGTGCCAGCTCACCACCCTCGGGGGGTGACAATGAGCAGTTCTTC.